The clone carrying this TCR beta chain was seen a few times. This sample was included in a study of shared clonotypes between healthy human individuals. Study information: Aged between 18 and 49, the donors were a couple of women and three men.

This CDR3 region has 13 residues. The V end lost 3 bases, the J end lost 3 bases, and 8 bases lay between the germline ends. CDR1 and CDR2 from the germline V gene are SGHAT and FQNNGV. The donor population consisted of healthy HIV-negative adults with no recent acute infections or vaccinations. Deep was the level used in running the assay. Amplification in unsorted PBMC replicate PCRs started from about 280 ng DNA, which equals about 30,000 T cell genomes. The table came from immunoSEQ multiplex PCR; TCRdb's copy has only in-frame clones and leaves some out. This sample has about 490,000 clones, with 70% to 85% found just once.

This clonotype was sampled from a woman aged 40 to 49 in good health. Some clones in this sample may be carry-over from other donors' samples. This chain joins TRBV11-2 and TRBJ1-1; D uncertain. The sample was PBMCs. CDR3 loop: CASSFRPYTEAFF. Here the CDR3 DNA reads TGTGCCAGCAGCTTCAGGCCCTACACTGAAGCTTTCTTT.